The clone carrying this T cell receptor (beta chain) was seen a single time. At one end the junction does not follow the germline gene, possibly because of a read error. The second PCR ran about 7 to 12 cycles with a sample-barcoded 5' primer and J-beta primers. TCRdb independently ran MiXCR on the 5' RACE reads; one entry per CDR3 protein. This sample has 750,000 to 950,000 distinct CDR3 sequences, with under 35% found just once. Germline lookup yields CDR1 MNHNS and CDR2 SASEGT. This CDR3 has 13 amino acids. This sample is drawn from a study of blood T cells in healthy people across ages. Every participating donor contributed 9.5 to 10 milliliters of peripheral blood through a draw. These data also featured in a second study, about T cells of mothers and their children.

The gene calls are TRBV6-1 and TRBJ1-1; D gene unclear. Specimen: blood. This clonotype was sampled from a middle-aged woman in good health. The CDR3 DNA reads TGTGCCAGCAGGGAAGTACGGAGCGCTGAAGCTTTCTTT. Translating gives CASREVRSAEAFF.